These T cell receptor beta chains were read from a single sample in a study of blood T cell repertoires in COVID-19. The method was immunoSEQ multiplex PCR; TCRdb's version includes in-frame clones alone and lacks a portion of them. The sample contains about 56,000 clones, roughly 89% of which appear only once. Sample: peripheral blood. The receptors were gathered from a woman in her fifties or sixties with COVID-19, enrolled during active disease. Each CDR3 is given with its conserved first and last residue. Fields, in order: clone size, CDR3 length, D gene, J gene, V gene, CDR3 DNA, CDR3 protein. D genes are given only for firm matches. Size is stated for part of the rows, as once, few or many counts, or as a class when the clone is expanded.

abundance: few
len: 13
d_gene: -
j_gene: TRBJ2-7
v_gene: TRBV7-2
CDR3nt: TGTGCCAGCAGCGCCAACACCGCCTACGAGCAGTACTTC
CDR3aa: CASSANTAYEQYF

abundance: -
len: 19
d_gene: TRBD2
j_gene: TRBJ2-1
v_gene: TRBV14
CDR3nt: TGTGCCAGCAGCCAAGATAGGGGCTGGACTAGCGGATCTTACAATGAGCAGTTCTTC
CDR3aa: CASSQDRGWTSGSYNEQFF

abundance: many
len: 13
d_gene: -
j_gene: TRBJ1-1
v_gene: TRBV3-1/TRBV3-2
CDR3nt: TGTGCCAGCAGCCCCGCCGCGGGTTTCGCAGCTTTCTTT
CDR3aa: CASSPAAGFAAFF

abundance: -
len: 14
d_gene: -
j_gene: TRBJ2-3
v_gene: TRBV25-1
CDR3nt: TGTGCCAGCAGTGAACAGATCCCTTCGGATACGCAGTATTTT
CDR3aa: CASSEQIPSDTQYF

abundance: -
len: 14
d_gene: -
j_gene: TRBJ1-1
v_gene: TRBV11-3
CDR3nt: TGTGCCAGCAGCTTAAGTATAGGACACGTTGAAGCTTTCTTT
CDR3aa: CASSLSIGHVEAFF

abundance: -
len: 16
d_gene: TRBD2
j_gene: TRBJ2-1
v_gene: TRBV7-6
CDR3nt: TGTGCCAGCAGCCCGGCTAGCGGGCCCTGGATCAATGAGCAGTTCTTC
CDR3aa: CASSPASGPWINEQFF

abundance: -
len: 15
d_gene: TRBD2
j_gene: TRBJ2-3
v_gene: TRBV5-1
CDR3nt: TGCGCCAGCAGCTTGCCGGGAGGGGTCGCAGATACGCAGTATTTT
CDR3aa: CASSLPGGVADTQYF

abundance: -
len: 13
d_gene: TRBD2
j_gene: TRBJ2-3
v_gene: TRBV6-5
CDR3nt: TGTGCCAGCAGTCGGGGGGTTACAGATACGCAGTATTTT
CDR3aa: CASSRGVTDTQYF

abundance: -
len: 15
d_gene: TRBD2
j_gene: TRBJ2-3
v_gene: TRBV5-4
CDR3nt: TGTGCCAGCAGCGAAAGCGGGGGATACACAGATACGCAGTATTTT
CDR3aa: CASSESGGYTDTQYF

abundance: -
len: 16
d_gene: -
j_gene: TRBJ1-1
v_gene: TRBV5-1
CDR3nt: TGCGCCAGCAGCTTGGTGGCAGGCGGGATGAACACTGAAGCTTTCTTT
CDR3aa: CASSLVAGGMNTEAFF

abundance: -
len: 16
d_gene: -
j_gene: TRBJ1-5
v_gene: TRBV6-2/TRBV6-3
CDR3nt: TGTGCCAGCAGTTATAGTAGGCGGGGTCAGGTGCGGCCCCAGCATTTT
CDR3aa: CASSYSRRGQVRPQHF

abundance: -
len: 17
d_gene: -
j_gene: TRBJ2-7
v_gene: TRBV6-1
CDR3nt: TGTGCCAGCAGTGTATTTACCGGGGTTTCTCCCTTTTACGAGCAGTACTTC
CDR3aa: CASSVFTGVSPFYEQYF

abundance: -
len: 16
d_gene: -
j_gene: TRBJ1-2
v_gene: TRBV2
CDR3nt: TGTGCCATCAGGGCGTTGGGTGACTTAGCTAACTATGGCTACACCTTC
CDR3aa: CAIRALGDLANYGYTF

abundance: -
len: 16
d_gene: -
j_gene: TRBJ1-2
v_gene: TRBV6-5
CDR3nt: TGTGCCAGCAGTTACGCGGCAGGGGCGGGTGACTATGGCTACACCTTC
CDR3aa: CASSYAAGAGDYGYTF

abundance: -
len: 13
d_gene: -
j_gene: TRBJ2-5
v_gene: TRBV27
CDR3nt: TGTGCCAGCAGTTTAGGGCCCCCGGAGACCCAGTACTTC
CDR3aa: CASSLGPPETQYF

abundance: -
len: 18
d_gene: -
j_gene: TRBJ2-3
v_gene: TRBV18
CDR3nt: TGTGCCAGCTCACCGCAACGAAGCGGGCCGGTAAACACAGATACGCAGTATTTT
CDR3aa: CASSPQRSGPVNTDTQYF

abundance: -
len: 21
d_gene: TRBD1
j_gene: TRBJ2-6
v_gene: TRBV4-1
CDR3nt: TGCGCCAGCAGCCAAGATTGGTCGTCGCGGACAGGGGTGTCTGGGGCCAACGTCCTGACTTTC
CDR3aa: CASSQDWSSRTGVSGANVLTF

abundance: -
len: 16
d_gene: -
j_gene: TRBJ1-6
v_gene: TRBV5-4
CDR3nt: TGTGCCAGCAGCTTGGGACTGCCGACGGTTGATTCACCCCTCCACTTT
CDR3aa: CASSLGLPTVDSPLHF

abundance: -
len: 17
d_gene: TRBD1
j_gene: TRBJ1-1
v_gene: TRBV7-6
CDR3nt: TGTGCCAGCAGCCAAATCGGACAGGCGACTATGAACACTGAAGCTTTCTTT
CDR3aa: CASSQIGQATMNTEAFF

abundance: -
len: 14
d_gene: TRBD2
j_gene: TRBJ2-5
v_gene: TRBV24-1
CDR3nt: TGTGCCACCAGTGTAGCGGGGGGTACGGAGACCCAGTACTTC
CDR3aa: CATSVAGGTETQYF

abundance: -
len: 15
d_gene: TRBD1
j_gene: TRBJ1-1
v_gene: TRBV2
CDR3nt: TGTGCCAGCAGGCTGGGACAGGGCTTTTCTATTGAAGCTTTCTTT
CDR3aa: CASRLGQGFSIEAFF

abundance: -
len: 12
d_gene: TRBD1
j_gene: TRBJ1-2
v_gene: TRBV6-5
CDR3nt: TGTGCCAGCGTGGACAGGGAGTATGGCTACACCTTC
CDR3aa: CASVDREYGYTF

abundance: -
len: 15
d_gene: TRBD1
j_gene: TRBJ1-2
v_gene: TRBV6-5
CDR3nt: TGTGCCAGCAGTTACTCTTTCCAGGGACAGGGAGGCTACACCTTC
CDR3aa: CASSYSFQGQGGYTF

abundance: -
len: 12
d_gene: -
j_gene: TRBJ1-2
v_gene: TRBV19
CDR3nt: TGTGCCAGTAGCCCATGGGGCCATGGCTACACCTTC
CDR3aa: CASSPWGHGYTF

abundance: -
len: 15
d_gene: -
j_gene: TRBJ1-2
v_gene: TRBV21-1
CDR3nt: TGTGCCAGCAGCACAGAGAGGGGACAGAACTATGGCTACACCTTC
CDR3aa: CASSTERGQNYGYTF

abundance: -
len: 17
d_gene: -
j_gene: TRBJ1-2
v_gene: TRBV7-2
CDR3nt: TGTGCCAGCAGCCCCTCCATCTTAAAGACAGTTTCCTATGGCTACACCTTC
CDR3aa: CASSPSILKTVSYGYTF

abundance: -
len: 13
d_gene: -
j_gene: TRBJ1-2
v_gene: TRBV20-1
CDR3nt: TGCAGTGCTAGTACAGGGCGGGACTATGGCTACACCTTC
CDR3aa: CSASTGRDYGYTF

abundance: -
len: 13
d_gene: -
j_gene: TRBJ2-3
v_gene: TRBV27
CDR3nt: TGTGCCAGCAGGCTACTAGGGACAGATACGCAGTATTTT
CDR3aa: CASRLLGTDTQYF

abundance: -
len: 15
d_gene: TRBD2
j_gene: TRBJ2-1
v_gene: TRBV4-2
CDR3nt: TGTGCCAGCAGCCCAAGCGGGAGGGGGGGCAATGAGCAGTTCTTC
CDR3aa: CASSPSGRGGNEQFF

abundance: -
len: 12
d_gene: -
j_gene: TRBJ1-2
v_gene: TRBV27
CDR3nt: TGTGCCAGGTTTTCCGGACAGTATGGCTACACCTTC
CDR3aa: CARFSGQYGYTF

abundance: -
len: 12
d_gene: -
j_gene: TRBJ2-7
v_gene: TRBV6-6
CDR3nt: TGTGCCAGCAGTCTCCCCCCGTCCGAGCAGTACTTC
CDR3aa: CASSLPPSEQYF

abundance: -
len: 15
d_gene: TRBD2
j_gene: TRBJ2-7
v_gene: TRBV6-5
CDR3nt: TGTGCCAGCAGTTACTCTAGCGGGATTATGTACGAGCAGTACTTC
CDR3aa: CASSYSSGIMYEQYF

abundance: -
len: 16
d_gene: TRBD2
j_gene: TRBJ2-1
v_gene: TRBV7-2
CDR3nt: TGTGCCAGCAGCCCCTTAGGTAGCGGGAGGGCCAATGAGCAGTTCTTC
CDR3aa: CASSPLGSGRANEQFF

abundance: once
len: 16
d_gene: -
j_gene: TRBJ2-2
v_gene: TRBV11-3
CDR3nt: TGTGCCAGCAGCCCGCTGGGGGCGGGGAACACCGGGGAGCTGTTTTTT
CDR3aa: CASSPLGAGNTGELFF

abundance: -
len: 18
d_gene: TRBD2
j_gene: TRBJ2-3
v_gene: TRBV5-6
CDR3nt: TGTGCCAGCAGCTTGTTCTATACGGGACTAGCGGCGACAGATACGCAGTATTTT
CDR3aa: CASSLFYTGLAATDTQYF

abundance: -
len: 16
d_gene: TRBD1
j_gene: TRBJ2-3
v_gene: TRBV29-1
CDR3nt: TGCAGCGTCGACCTACTACAGGGGGCAGGGGCAGATACGCAGTATTTT
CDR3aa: CSVDLLQGAGADTQYF

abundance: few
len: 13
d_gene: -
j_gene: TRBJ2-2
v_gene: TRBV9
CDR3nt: TGTGCCAGCAGCGTCCAGGGAACCGGGGAGCTGTTTTTT
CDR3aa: CASSVQGTGELFF

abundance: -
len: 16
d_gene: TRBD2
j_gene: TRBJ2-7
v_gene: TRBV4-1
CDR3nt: TGCGCCAGCAGCCAAGATCTAATAAGCGGGGTGTACGAGCAGTACTTC
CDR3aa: CASSQDLISGVYEQYF

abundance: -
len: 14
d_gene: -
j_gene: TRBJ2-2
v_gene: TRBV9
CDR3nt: TGTGCCAGCAGCGGGGGGGCGAACACCGGGGAGCTGTTTTTT
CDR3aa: CASSGGANTGELFF

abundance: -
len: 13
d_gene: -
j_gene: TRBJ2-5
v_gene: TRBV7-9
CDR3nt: TGTGCCAGCAGCTTAGATGGGAGCAACACCCAGTACTTC
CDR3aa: CASSLDGSNTQYF

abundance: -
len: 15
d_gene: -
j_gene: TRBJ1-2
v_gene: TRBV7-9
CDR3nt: TGTGCCAGCAGCTCCCTGGGGGGACCGTTTCATGGCTACACCTTC
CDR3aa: CASSSLGGPFHGYTF

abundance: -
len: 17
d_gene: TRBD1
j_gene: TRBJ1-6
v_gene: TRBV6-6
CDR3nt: TGTGCCAGCAGCCGATGGACAGGATTGGGGGGTAATTCACCCCTCCACTTT
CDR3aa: CASSRWTGLGGNSPLHF

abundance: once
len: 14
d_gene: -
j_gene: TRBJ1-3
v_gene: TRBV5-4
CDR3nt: TGTGCCAGCAGCCCCGGGTCCTCTGGAAACACCATATATTTT
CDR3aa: CASSPGSSGNTIYF

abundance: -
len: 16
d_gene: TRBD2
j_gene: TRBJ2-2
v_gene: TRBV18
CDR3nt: TGTGCCAGCTCACCAGTCTCACTAGCGGGGACCGGGGAGCTGTTTTTT
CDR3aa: CASSPVSLAGTGELFF

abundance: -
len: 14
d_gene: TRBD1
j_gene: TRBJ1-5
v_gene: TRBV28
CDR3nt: TGTGCCAGCAGGTCGGGACAGTTTAATCAGCCCCAGCATTTT
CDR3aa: CASRSGQFNQPQHF

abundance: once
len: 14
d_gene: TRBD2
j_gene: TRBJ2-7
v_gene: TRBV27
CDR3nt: TGTGCCAGCAGTAGGCCGGGACTAGCCCACGAGCAGTACTTC
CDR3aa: CASSRPGLAHEQYF

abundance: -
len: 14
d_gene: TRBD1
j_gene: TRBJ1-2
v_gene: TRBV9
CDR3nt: TGTGCCAGCACCAAGGGACAGGGAAACTATGGCTACACCTTC
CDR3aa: CASTKGQGNYGYTF

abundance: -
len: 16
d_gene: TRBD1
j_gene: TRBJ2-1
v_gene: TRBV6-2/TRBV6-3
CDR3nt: TGTGCCAGCAGTTCCGGGACAGGGATTACCTACAATGAGCAGTTCTTC
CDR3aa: CASSSGTGITYNEQFF

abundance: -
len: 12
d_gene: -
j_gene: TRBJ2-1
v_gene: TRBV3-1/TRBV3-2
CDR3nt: TGTGCCAGCACGGCCCCGGGAAATGAGCAGTTCTTC
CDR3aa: CASTAPGNEQFF

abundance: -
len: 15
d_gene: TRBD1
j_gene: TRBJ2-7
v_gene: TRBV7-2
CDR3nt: TGTGCCAGCAGCCCGACCGCGGGACAGGGGTACGAGCAGTACTTC
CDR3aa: CASSPTAGQGYEQYF

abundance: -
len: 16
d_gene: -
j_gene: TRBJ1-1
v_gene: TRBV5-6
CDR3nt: TGTGCCAGCAGCCTTATGACAGCCTTGATGAACACTGAAGCTTTCTTT
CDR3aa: CASSLMTALMNTEAFF

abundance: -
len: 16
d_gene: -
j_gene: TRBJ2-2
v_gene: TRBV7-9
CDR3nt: TGTGCCAGCAGCTTAGGGCCGGGGGCGAACACCGGGGAGCTGTTTTTT
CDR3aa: CASSLGPGANTGELFF

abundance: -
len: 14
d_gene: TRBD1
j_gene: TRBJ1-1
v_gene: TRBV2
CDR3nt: TGTGCCAGCAGGGAAACGACAGGGGGCACTGAAGCTTTCTTT
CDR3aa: CASRETTGGTEAFF

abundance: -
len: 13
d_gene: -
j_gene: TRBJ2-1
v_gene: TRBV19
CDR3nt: TGTGCCAGTAGTATACTCACTTACAATGAGCAGTTCTTC
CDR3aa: CASSILTYNEQFF

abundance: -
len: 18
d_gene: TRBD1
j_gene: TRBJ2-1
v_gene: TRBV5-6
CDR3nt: TGTGCCAGCAGCCCCCCCGATCAGGGGGCTTATCACTACAATGAGCAGTTCTTC
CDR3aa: CASSPPDQGAYHYNEQFF